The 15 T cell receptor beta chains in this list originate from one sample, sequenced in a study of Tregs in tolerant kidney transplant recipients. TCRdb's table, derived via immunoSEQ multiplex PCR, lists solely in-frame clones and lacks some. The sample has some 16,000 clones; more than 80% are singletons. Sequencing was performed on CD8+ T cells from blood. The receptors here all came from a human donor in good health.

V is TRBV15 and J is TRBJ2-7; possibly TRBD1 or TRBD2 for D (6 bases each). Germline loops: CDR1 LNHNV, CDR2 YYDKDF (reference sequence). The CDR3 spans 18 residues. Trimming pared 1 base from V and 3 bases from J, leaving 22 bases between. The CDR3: CATSRGSGVGRGVYEQYF. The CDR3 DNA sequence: TGTGCCACCAGCAGAGGGAGTGGAGTGGGTAGGGGGGTCTACGAGCAGTACTTC.

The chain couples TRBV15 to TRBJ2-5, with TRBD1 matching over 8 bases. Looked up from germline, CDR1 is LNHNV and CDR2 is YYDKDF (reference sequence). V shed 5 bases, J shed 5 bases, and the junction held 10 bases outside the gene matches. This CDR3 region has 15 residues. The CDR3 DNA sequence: TGTGCCACCAGCGGGTCAGGCAGGGGGCGCGAGACCCAGTACTTC. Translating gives CATSGSGRGRETQYF.

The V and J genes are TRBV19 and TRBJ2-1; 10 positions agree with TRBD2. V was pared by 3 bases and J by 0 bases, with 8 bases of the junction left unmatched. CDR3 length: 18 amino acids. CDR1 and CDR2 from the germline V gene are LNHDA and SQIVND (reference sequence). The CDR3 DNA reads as TGTGCCAGTAGTATTAGCGGGGGGAATTGGGGCTCCTACAATGAGCAGTTCTTC. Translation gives CASSISGGNWGSYNEQFF.

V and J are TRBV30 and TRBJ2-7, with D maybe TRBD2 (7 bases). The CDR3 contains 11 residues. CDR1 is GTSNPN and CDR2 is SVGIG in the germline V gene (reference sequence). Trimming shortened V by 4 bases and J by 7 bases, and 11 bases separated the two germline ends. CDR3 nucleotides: TGTGCCTGGAACGGGGGGCGGGAGCAGTACTTC. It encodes CAWNGGREQYF.

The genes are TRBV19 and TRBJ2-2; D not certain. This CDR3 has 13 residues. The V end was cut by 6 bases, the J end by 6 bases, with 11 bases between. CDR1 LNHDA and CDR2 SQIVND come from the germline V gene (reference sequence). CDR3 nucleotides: TGTGCCAGTAGCATTGGTTTTTCCGGGGAGCTGTTTTTT. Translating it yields CASSIGFSGELFF.

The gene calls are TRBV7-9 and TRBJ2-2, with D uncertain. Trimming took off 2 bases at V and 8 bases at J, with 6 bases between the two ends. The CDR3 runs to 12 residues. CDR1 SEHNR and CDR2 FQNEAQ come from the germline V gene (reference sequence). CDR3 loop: CASSLHPGELFF. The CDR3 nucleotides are TGTGCCAGCAGCTTACATCCGGGGGAGCTGTTTTTT.

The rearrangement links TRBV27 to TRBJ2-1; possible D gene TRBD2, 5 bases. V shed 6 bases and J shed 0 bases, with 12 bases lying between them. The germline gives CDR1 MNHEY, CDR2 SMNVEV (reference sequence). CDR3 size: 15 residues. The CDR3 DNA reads TGTGCCAGCAGGCTAAGCGGAAGCTCCTACAATGAGCAGTTCTTC. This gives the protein CASRLSGSSYNEQFF.

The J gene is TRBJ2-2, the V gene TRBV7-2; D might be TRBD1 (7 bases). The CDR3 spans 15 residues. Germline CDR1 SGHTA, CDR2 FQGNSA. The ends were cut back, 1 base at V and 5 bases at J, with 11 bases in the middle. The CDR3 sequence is CASSLGQGGTGELFF. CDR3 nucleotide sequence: TGTGCCAGCAGCTTAGGGCAGGGGGGAACCGGGGAGCTGTTTTTT.

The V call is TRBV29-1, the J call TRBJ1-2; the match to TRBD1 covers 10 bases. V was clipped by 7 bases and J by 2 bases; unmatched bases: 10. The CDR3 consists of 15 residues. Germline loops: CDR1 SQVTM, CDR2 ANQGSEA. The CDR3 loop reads CSAAPGQGPNYGYTF. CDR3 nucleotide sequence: TGCAGCGCCGCCCCGGGACAGGGGCCGAACTATGGCTACACCTTC.

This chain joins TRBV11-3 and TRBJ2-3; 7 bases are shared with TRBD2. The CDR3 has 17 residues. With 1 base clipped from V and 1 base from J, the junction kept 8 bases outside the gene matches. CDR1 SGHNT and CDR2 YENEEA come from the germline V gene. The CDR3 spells CASSLVGGTIRTDTQYF. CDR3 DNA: TGTGCCAGCAGCTTAGTTGGTGGGACTATACGCACAGATACGCAGTATTTT.

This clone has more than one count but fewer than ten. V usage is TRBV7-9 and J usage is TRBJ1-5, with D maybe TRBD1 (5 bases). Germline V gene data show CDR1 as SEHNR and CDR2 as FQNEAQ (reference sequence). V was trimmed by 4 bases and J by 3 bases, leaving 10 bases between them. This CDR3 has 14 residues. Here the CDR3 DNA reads TGTGCCAGCAGCTGGGACGGTGTCAATCAGCCCCAGCATTTT. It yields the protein CASSWDGVNQPQHF.

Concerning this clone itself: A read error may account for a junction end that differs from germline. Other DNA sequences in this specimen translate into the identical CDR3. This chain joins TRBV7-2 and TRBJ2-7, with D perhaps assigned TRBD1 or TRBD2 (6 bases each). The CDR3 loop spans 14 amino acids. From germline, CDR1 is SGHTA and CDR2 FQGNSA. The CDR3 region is CASSLAGGSYEQYF. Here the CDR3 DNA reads TGTGCCAGCAGCTTAGCCGGGGGCTCCTATGAGCAGTACTTC.

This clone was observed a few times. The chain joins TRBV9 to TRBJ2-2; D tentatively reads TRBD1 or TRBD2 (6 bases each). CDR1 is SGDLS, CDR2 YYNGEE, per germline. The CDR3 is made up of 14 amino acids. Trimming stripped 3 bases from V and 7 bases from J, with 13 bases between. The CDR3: CASSGRGGRGELFF. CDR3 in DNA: TGTGCCAGCAGCGGCCGTGGGGGGCGCGGGGAGCTGTTTTTT. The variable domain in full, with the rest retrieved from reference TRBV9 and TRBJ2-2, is DSGVTQTPKHLITATGQRVTLRCSPRSGDLSVYWYQQSLDQGLQFLIQYYNGEERAKGNILERFSAQQFPDLHSELNLSSLELGDSALYFCASSGRGGRGELFFGEGSRLTVL.

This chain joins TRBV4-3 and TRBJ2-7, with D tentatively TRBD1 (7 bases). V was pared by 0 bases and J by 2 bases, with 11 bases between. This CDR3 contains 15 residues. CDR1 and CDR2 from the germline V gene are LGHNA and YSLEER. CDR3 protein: CASSQDPGGTYEQYF. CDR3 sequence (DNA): TGCGCCAGCAGCCAAGATCCAGGGGGGACCTACGAGCAGTACTTC.

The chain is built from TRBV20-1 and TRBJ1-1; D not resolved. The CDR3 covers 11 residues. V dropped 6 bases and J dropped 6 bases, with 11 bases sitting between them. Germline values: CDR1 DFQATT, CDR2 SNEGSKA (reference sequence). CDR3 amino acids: CSAPRVSEAFF. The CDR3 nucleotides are TGCAGTGCCCCCCGGGTCTCTGAAGCTTTCTTT.